This T cell receptor beta chain comes out of a study of vaccination and CD4 T cells after COVID-19. The CDR3 contains 15 residues. Trimming removed 5 bases from V and 4 bases from J, with 15 bases in between. Germline V gene sequence: CDR1 MDHEN, CDR2 SYDVKM. The Oncomine TCR Beta short-read assay sequenced DNA from cultured CD4+ T cells. TCRdb reprocessed the PCR reads with MiXCR, giving one entry per CDR3 protein. Of fewer than 15,000 distinct CDR3 sequences in the sample, less than 80% were seen once. Points on this clonotype: Its specificity is not known.

Treatment of the sample: roughly 11-day PBMC culture with coronavirus spike peptide pools or control peptides (ViraFEST assay). This clonotype originated in a human donor who had recovered from COVID-19. The sample in question was CD4+ T cells from blood, cultured in vitro, obtained before SARS-CoV-2 vaccination. This sequence joins TRBV28 and TRBJ1-5, with D possibly TRBD1 on 5 matching bases. The CDR3 reads CASSPPGPGNQPQHF. The CDR3 nucleotides read TGTGCCAGCAGTCCCCCGGGGCCCGGGAATCAGCCCCAGCATTTT.